The T cell receptor (beta chain) under discussion was sequenced for a study of T-cell reconstitution after alpha-beta-depleted transplantation in children. The TCRbeta library incorporated unique molecular identifiers. TCRdb reprocessed the PCR reads with MiXCR, giving one entry per CDR3 protein. Of about 480,000 distinct CDR3 sequences listed, approximately 12% are singletons. V lost 2 bases to trimming and J lost 7 bases, with 14 bases between them. Per germline, CDR1 GTSNPN and CDR2 SVGIG (reference sequence). This CDR3 has 13 amino acids. V and J are TRBV30 and TRBJ1-2; tentative D call: TRBD1 (5 bases). This specimen was PBMCs from the stem cell graft donor, taken from the stem cell graft. This TCR was recovered from a human donor who donated a stem cell graft to a child with combined immunodeficiency. In DNA, the CDR3 is TGTGCCTGGAGTTCATGGGACGCGACTGGCTACACCTTC. This translates into CAWSSWDATGYTF.